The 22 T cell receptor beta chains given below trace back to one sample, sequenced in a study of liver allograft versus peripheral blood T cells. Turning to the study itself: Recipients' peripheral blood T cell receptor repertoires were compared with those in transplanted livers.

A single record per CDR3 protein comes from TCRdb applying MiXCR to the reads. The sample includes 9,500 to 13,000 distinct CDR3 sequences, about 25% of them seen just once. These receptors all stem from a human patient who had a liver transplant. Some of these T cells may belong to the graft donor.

The CDR3 here is CASSGGVGNQPQHF. The CDR3 DNA is TGTGCCAGCAGTGGCGGGGTCGGCAATCAGCCCCAGCATTTT. This chain connects TRBV2 to TRBJ1-5; no definite D call. Trimming shortened V by 4 bases and J by 2 bases, and 9 bases separated the two germline ends. CDR1 is SNHLY and CDR2 is FYNNEI in the germline V gene. The CDR3 is 14 residues long.

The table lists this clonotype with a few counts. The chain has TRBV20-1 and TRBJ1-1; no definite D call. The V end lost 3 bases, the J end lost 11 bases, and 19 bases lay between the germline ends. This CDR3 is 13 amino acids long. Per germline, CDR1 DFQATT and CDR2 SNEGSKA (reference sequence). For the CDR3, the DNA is TGCAGTGCTAGGGCCCGTTACCTTGGATTGGCTTTCTTT. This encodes CSARARYLGLAFF.

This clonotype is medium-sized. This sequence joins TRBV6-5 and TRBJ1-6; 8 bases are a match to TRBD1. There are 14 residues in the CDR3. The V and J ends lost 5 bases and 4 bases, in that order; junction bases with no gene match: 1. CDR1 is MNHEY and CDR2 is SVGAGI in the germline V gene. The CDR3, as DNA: TGTGCCAGCAGTAGACAGGGGTATAATTCACCCCTCCACTTT. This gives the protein CASSRQGYNSPLHF.

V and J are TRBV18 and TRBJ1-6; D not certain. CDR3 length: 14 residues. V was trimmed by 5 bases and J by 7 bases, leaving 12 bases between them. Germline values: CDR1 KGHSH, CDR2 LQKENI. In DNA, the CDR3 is TGTGCCAGCTCATCCACTGACATAAATTCACCCCTCCACTTT. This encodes CASSSTDINSPLHF.

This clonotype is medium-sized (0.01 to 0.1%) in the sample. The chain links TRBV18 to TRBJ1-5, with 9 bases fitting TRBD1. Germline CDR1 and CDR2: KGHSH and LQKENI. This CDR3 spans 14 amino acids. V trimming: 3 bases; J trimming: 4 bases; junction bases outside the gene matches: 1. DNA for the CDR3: TGTGCCAGCTCACCCGGACAGGGGAATCAGCCCCAGCATTTT. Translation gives CASSPGQGNQPQHF.

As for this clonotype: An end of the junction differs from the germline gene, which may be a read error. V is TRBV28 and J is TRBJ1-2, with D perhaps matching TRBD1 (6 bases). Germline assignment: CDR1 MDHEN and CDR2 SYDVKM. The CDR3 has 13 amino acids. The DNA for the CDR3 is TGTGCCAGCAGTCTCCCCGCCGGGACAAGTCCGTACTTC. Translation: CASSLPAGTSPYF.

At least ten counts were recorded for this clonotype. The CDR3 DNA reads as TGTGCCAGCAGCTTCCGACACCTTAGCTCCTACGAGCAGTACTTC. It is translated as CASSFRHLSSYEQYF. This chain connects TRBV7-2 to TRBJ2-7; D not certain. The germline V gene has CDR1 SGHTA and CDR2 FQGNSA. The CDR3 has 15 residues. V was shortened by 3 bases and J by 0 bases, with 12 bases between the two germline ends.

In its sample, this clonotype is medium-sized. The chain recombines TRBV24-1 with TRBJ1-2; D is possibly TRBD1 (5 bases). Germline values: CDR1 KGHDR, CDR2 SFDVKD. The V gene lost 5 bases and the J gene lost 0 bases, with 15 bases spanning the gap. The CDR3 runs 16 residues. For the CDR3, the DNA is TGTGCCACCAGTGGAACCCGGCAGGGATCTAACTATGGCTACACCTTC. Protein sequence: CATSGTRQGSNYGYTF.

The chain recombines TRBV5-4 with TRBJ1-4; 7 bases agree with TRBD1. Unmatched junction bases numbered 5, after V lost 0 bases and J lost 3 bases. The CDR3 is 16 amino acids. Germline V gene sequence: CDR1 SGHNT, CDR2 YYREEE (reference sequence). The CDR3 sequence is CASSLVGGGANEKLFF. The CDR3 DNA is TGTGCCAGCAGCTTGGTTGGAGGGGGCGCTAATGAAAAACTGTTTTTT.

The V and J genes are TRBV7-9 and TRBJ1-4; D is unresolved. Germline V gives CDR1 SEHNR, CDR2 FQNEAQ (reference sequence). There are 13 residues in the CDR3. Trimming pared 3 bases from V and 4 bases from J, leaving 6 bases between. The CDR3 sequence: CASSFRSNEKLFF. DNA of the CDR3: TGTGCCAGCAGCTTCAGGAGTAATGAAAAACTGTTTTTT.

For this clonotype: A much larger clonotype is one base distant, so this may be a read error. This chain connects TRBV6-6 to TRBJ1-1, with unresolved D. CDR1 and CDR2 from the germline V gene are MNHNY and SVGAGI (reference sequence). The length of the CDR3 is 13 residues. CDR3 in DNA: TGTGCCAGCAGAGGGAGGGAAACCCCTGAAGCTTCCTTT. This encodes CASRGRETPEASF.

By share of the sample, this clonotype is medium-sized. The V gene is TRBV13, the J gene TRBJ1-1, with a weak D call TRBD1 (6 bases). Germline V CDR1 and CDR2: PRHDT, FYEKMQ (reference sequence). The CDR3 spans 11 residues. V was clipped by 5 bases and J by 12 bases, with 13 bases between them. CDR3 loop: CASSGQYKTFF. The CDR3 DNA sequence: TGTGCCAGCAGCGGACAGTATAAGACTTTCTTT.

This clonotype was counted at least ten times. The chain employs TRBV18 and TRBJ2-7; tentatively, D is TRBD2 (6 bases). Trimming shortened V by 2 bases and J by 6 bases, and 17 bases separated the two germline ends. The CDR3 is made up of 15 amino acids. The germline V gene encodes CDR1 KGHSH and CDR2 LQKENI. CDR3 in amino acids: CASSPGRGLISEQYF. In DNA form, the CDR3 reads TGTGCCAGCTCACCAGGGCGGGGCCTTATTTCCGAGCAGTACTTC. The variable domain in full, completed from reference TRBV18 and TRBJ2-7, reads NAGVMQNPRHLVRRRGQEARLRCSPMKGHSHVYWYRQLPEEGLKFMVYLQKENIIDESGMPKERFSAEFPKEGPSILRIQQVVRGDSAAYFCASSPGRGLISEQYFGPGTRLTVT.

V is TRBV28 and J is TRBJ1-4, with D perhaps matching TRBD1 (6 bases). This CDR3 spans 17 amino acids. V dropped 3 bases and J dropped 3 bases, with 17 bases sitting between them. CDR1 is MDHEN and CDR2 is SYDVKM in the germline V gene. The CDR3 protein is CASSFWSVGAANEKLFF. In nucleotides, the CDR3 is TGTGCCAGCAGTTTTTGGAGTGTGGGGGCCGCTAATGAAAAACTGTTTTTT.

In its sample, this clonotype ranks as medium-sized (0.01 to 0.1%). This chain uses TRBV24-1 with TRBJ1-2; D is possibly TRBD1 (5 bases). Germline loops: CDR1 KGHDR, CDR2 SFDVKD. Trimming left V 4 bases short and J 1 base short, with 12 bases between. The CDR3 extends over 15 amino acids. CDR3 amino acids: CATSDPGTLNYGYTF. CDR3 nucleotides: TGTGCCACCAGTGACCCAGGGACGCTTAACTATGGCTACACCTTC.

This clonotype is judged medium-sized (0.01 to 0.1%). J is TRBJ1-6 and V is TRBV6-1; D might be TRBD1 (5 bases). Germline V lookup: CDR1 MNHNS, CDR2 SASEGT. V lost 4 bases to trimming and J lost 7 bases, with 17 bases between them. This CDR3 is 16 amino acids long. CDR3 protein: CASSGQGRGVNSPLHF. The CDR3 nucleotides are TGTGCCAGCAGTGGCCAGGGAAGAGGAGTCAATTCACCCCTCCACTTT.

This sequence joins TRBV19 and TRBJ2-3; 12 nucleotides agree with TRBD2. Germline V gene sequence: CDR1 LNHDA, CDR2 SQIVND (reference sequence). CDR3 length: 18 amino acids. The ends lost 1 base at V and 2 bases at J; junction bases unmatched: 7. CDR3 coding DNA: TGTGCCAGTAGTATAGCCCGGACTAGCGGGGCCACCACAGATACGCAGTATTTT. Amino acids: CASSIARTSGATTDTQYF.

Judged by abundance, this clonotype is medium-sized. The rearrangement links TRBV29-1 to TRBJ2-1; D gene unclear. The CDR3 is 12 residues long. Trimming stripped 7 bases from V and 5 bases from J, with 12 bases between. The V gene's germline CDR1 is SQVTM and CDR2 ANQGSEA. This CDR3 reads CSAAPGNNEQFF. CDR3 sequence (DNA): TGCAGCGCCGCTCCGGGCAACAATGAGCAGTTCTTC.

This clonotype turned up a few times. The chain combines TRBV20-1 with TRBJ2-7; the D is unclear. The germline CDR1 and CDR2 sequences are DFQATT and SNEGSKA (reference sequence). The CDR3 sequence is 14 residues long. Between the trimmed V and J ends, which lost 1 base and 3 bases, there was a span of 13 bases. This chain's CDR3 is CSARAHYPSYEQYF. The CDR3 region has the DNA TGCAGTGCTAGAGCTCACTACCCCAGCTACGAGCAGTACTTC.

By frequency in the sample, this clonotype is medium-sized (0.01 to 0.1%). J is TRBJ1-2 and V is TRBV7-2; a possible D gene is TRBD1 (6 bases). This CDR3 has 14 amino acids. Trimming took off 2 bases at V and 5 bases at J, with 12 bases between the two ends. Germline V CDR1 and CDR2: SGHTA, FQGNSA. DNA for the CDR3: TGTGCCAGCAGCTTACGGGGGGGCGGGTATGGCTACACCTTC. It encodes CASSLRGGGYGYTF.

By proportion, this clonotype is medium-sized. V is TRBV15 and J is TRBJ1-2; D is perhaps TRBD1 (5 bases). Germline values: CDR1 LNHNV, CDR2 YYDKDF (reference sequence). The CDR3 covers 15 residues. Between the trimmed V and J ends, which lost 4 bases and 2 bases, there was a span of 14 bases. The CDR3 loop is CATSKGRVENYGYTF. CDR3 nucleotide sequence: TGTGCCACCAGCAAGGGCAGGGTAGAAAACTATGGCTACACCTTC.

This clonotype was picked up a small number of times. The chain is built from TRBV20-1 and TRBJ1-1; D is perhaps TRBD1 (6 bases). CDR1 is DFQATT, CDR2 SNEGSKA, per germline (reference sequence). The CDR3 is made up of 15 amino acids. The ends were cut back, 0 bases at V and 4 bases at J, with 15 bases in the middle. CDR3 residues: CSARDGAGAVTEAFF. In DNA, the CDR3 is TGCAGTGCTAGAGATGGGGCAGGGGCGGTCACTGAAGCTTTCTTT.